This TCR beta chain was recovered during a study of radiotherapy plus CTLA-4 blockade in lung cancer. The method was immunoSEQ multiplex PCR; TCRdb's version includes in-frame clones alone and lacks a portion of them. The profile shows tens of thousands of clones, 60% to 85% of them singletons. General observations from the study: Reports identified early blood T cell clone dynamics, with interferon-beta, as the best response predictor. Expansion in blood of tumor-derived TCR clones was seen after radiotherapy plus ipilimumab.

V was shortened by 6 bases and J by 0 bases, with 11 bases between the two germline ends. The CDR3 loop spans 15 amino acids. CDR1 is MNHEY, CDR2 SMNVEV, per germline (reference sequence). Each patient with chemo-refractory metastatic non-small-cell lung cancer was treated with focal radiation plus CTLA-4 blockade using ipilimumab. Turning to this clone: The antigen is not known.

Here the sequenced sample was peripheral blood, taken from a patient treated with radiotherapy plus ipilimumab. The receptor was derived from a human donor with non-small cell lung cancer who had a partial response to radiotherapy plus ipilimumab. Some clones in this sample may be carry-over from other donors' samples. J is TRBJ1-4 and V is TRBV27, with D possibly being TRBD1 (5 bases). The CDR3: CASSRQSATNEKLFF. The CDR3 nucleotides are TGTGCCAGCAGCAGACAGTCTGCAACTAATGAAAAACTGTTTTTT.